A single sample gave rise to the 27 T cell receptor beta chains below, sequenced in a study of T cells in Graves' hyperthyroidism and ophthalmopathy. The CDR3 regions of TCR beta were amplified from RNA transcripts. Primed by the HTBI set, a first-round RT-PCR was run on the TCR CDR3. TCRdb processed the multiplex PCR reads anew with MiXCR; each CDR3 protein has one entry. The data contain 500,000 or so distinct CDR3 sequences, approximately 17% of them seen just once; the ten biggest clones take up approximately 16%. The sample comprised blood. The receptor source for this set is a woman under 30 with Graves' ophthalmopathy.

As to this clonotype: A much larger clone lies one base from this, so it may be a read error. The chain combines TRBV12-3 or TRBV12-4 with TRBJ1-6; D is ambiguous. The V gene lost 7 bases and the J gene lost 4 bases, with 14 bases spanning the gap. This CDR3 is 15 amino acids long. CDR3 sequence reads: CASNFREQYNSPLHF. The CDR3 DNA is TGTGCCAGCAATTTTAGAGAACAGTATAATTCACCCCTCCACTTT.

This clonotype showed up just a few times. A read error may account for a junction end that differs from germline. The chain combines TRBV7-7 with TRBJ2-2; perhaps TRBD1 as D (6 bases). In germline, CDR1 is SSHAT, CDR2 FNYEAQ (reference sequence). The CDR3 loop spans 15 amino acids. CDR3 coding DNA: TGTGCTAGCAGCTCAGGGGTTTTGGACACCGGGGAGCTGTTTTTT. This gives the protein CASSSGVLDTGELFF.

This clonotype was counted between two and nine times. This chain uses TRBV7-9 with TRBJ1-2; a possible D gene is TRBD1 (6 bases). V gave up 2 bases and J gave up 4 bases, with 17 bases separating them. Germline-derived CDR1 and CDR2 are SEHNR and FQNEAQ (reference sequence). CDR3 length: 16 residues. CDR3 protein: CASSLRAGQHLYGYTF. The CDR3 DNA reads TGTGCCAGCAGCTTAAGGGCCGGACAGCACCTCTATGGCTACACCTTC.

The count of this clonotype is one. Being one base from a much bigger clone, this may be a read error. This chain uses TRBV28 with TRBJ2-1, with D unclear. Deletions cut 4 bases from V and 9 bases from J, with 7 bases between. Germline V gives CDR1 MDHEN, CDR2 SYDVKM. This CDR3 is 11 amino acids long. The CDR3 DNA reads as TGTGCCAGCAGTTCATGGGGTGAGCAGTTCTTC. This gives the protein CASSSWGEQFF.

This clonotype was detected a few times. The gene calls are TRBV6-1 and TRBJ1-4; D may be TRBD1 (6 bases). Trimming stripped 8 bases from V and 3 bases from J, with 16 bases between. Germline values: CDR1 MNHNS, CDR2 SASEGT. The length of the CDR3 is 15 residues. The CDR3 region has the DNA TGTGCCAGCCTACCTACAGGGTCTGCTAATGAAAAACTGTTTTTT. It specifies CASLPTGSANEKLFF.

This clonotype has ten or more counts. CDR3 in amino acids: CASSLALAGLGEQFF. CDR3 bases: TGTGCCAGCAGCTTAGCCCTAGCGGGGTTAGGTGAGCAGTTCTTC. The chain uses TRBV11-2 and TRBJ2-1; 9 bases line up with TRBD2. This CDR3 contains 15 residues. Trimming cost V 1 base and J 9 bases; bases outside gene matches: 7. CDR1 and CDR2 (germline): SGHAT, FQNNGV. The complete variable domain, with remaining parts taken from reference TRBV11-2 and TRBJ2-1, reads EAGVAQSPRYKIIEKRQSVAFWCNPISGHATLYWYQQILGQGPKLLIQFQNNGVVDDSQLPKDRFSAERLKGVDSTLKIQPAKLEDSAVYLCASSLALAGLGEQFFGPGTRLTVL.

In its sample, this clonotype was seen many times. The rearrangement links TRBV28 to TRBJ2-7; 10 positions match TRBD2. Germline V gene sequence: CDR1 MDHEN, CDR2 SYDVKM. The CDR3 is 14 amino acids. With V trimmed by 4 bases and J by 5 bases, 5 bases remained unmatched. The CDR3 DNA sequence: TGTGCCAGCAGTTCTCCTCTAGCGGGAGACGAGCAGTACTTC. Translated: CASSSPLAGDEQYF.

This clonotype was recorded at least ten times. The V and J genes are TRBV7-6 and TRBJ1-6; D not certain. Per the germline V gene, CDR1 is SGHVS and CDR2 is FNYEAQ. The CDR3 has 16 amino acids. The ends were cut back, 5 bases at V and 5 bases at J, with 16 bases in the middle. CDR3 nucleotides: TGTGCCAGCAGCCTACGGGCCGGGGTGAATAATTCACCCCTCCACTTT. It yields the protein CASSLRAGVNNSPLHF.

The gene calls are TRBV27 and TRBJ2-7, with 11 nucleotides matching TRBD2. From germline, CDR1 is MNHEY and CDR2 SMNVEV (reference sequence). The CDR3 length is 13 residues. The V gene end was trimmed by 9 bases and the J gene end by 5 bases; junction bases not matched to a gene: 6. In nucleotides, the CDR3 is TGTGCCAGTACGACTAGCGGGGTCAACGAGCAGTACTTC. Encoded protein: CASTTSGVNEQYF.

The table lists this clonotype with many counts. The chain uses TRBV27 and TRBJ1-1, with TRBD1 identical over 8 bases. With V trimmed by 6 bases and J by 4 bases, 7 bases remained unmatched. Germline values: CDR1 MNHEY, CDR2 SMNVEV (reference sequence). The CDR3 totals 14 residues. CDR3 loop: CASRMTGVSTEAFF. The CDR3 DNA reads TGTGCCAGCAGGATGACAGGGGTATCCACTGAAGCTTTCTTT.

This clonotype occurred many times. CDR3 region: CASSLSYLGLPKYEQYF. The CDR3 nucleotides are TGTGCCAGCAGTTTATCGTATTTAGGACTACCTAAATACGAGCAGTACTTC. The J gene is TRBJ2-7, the V gene TRBV27, with D perhaps TRBD2 (6 bases). Trimming pared 0 bases from V and 4 bases from J, leaving 19 bases between. CDR1 is MNHEY and CDR2 is SMNVEV in the germline V gene (reference sequence). CDR3 length: 17 amino acids.

At least ten counts were recorded for this clonotype. This chain connects TRBV19 to TRBJ1-5, with D possibly TRBD1 on 6 matching bases. V lost 4 bases and J lost 0, with 13 bases in between. The CDR3 length is 16 residues. Germline CDR1 and CDR2: LNHDA and SQIVND (reference sequence). The CDR3 bases are TGTGCCAGTAGTACCATGGACAGCTATAGCAATCAGCCCCAGCATTTT. This encodes CASSTMDSYSNQPQHF. The whole variable domain, filled in from reference TRBV19 and TRBJ1-5, reads DGGITQSPKYLFRKEGQNVTLSCEQNLNHDAMYWYRQDPGQGLRLIYYSQIVNDFQKGDIAEGYSVSREKKESFPLTVTSAQKNPTAFYLCASSTMDSYSNQPQHFGDGTRLSIL.

The sample holds many counts of this clonotype. The chain has TRBV6-5 and TRBJ2-2; 8 nucleotides line up with TRBD2. Germline V CDR1 and CDR2: MNHEY, SVGAGI. The CDR3 totals 16 residues. The ends lost 2 bases at V and 0 bases at J; junction bases unmatched: 2. CDR3 sequence reads: CASSYGGGPNTGELFF. The CDR3 DNA is TGTGCCAGCAGTTACGGCGGGGGGCCGAACACCGGGGAGCTGTTTTTT.

This clonotype was counted at least ten times. The chain carries TRBV11-2 and TRBJ2-7; 7 nucleotides align to TRBD2. The germline V gene has CDR1 SGHAT and CDR2 FQNNGV. V lost 6 bases and J lost 3; bases outside the gene matches: 8. This CDR3 is 14 amino acids long. CDR3 DNA sequence: TGTGCCAGCAGTTACCTAGCGGCCAACTACGAGCAGTACTTC. Its translation: CASSYLAANYEQYF.

The table lists this clonotype with many counts. The V call is TRBV6-1, the J call TRBJ1-1; D is perhaps TRBD1 (5 bases). V was cut by 5 bases and J by 5 bases, with 15 bases left in between. Germline loops: CDR1 MNHNS, CDR2 SASEGT. The CDR3 length is 14 residues. CDR3 in DNA: TGTGCCAGCAGTCCCCGGGGCCCCAGGACTGAAGCTTTCTTT. It yields the protein CASSPRGPRTEAFF.

The chain couples TRBV10-3 to TRBJ2-7; D is unresolved. V lost 2 bases to trimming and J lost 4 bases, with 9 bases between them. CDR3 length: 13 residues. Germline CDR1 reads ENHRY; CDR2 reads SYGVKD. The CDR3 spells CAISERTEYEQYF. As DNA, the CDR3 is TGTGCCATCAGTGAGAGGACCGAATACGAGCAGTACTTC.

This clonotype appeared a few times. This chain connects TRBV6-2 or TRBV6-3 to TRBJ1-1; D unclear. The CDR3 consists of 11 residues. CDR1 and CDR2 (germline): MNHEY, SVGEGT. V was cut by 2 bases and J by 11 bases, with 9 bases left in between. CDR3 bases: TGTGCCAGCAGTTACGGGGTGGACGCTTTCTTT. Translating gives CASSYGVDAFF.

The chain is built from TRBV10-3 and TRBJ1-1; D is unclear. The V gene lost 4 bases and the J gene lost 0 bases, with 9 bases spanning the gap. Germline values: CDR1 ENHRY, CDR2 SYGVKD. This CDR3 has 14 residues. CDR3 protein: CAISGWNMNTEAFF. CDR3 bases: TGTGCCATCAGTGGTTGGAACATGAACACTGAAGCTTTCTTT.

This clonotype came up a few times. V and J are TRBV30 and TRBJ2-1; D not resolved. The V end was cut by 1 base, the J end by 8 bases, with 6 bases between. The germline V gene has CDR1 GTSNPN and CDR2 SVGIG (reference sequence). This CDR3 spans 11 amino acids. The CDR3 DNA reads TGTGCCTGGAGTGGCCCAGATGAGCAGTTCTTC. Its translation: CAWSGPDEQFF.

This clonotype was counted ten times or more. The chain couples TRBV20-1 to TRBJ2-2, with D perhaps TRBD1 or TRBD2 (5 bases each). CDR3 length: 16 residues. The V end lost 2 bases, the J end lost 4 bases, and 17 bases lay between the germline ends. From germline, CDR1 is DFQATT and CDR2 SNEGSKA (reference sequence). The CDR3 is CSARLIRDRRTGELFF. DNA for the CDR3: TGCAGTGCTAGACTTATAAGGGACCGCCGCACCGGGGAGCTGTTTTTT.

At least ten counts were recorded for this clonotype. The chain links TRBV5-5 to TRBJ2-7; D unclear. The germline V gene has CDR1 SGHKS and CDR2 YYEKEE (reference sequence). V lost 4 bases and J lost 3, with 8 bases in between. The CDR3 spans 12 residues. Here the CDR3 DNA reads TGTGCCAGCAGCCCGACACACTACGAGCAGTACTTC. Its protein is CASSPTHYEQYF. The full variable domain, completed using reference TRBV5-5 and TRBJ2-7, is DAGVTQSPTHLIKTRGQQVTLRCSPISGHKSVSWYQQVLGQGPQFIFQYYEKEERGRGNFPDRFSARQFPNYSSELNVNALLLGDSALYLCASSPTHYEQYFGPGTRLTVT.

This clonotype was recorded at least ten times. The chain is built from TRBV28 and TRBJ2-7; D possibly matches TRBD1 or TRBD2 (5 bases each). The CDR3 is 11 residues long. From germline, CDR1 is MDHEN and CDR2 SYDVKM. Trimming removed 6 bases from V and 5 bases from J, with 8 bases in between. DNA for the CDR3: TGTGCCAGCAGAGAGGGGAACGAGCAGTACTTC. This codes for CASREGNEQYF.

This clonotype has a handful of counts. The CDR3 region is CSGVGLADRYEQYF. The CDR3 region has the DNA TGCAGCGGGGTAGGACTAGCGGACCGCTACGAGCAGTACTTC. This rearrangement joins TRBV29-1 to TRBJ2-7; 10 nucleotides agree with TRBD2. Germline CDR1 and CDR2: SQVTM and ANQGSEA. V was pared by 7 bases and J by 3 bases, with 9 bases of the junction left unmatched. The CDR3 loop spans 14 amino acids.

In this sample, this clonotype turned up many times. The chain couples TRBV3-1 to TRBJ2-5; 7 nucleotides align to TRBD1. Germline V gene sequence: CDR1 LGHDT, CDR2 YNNKEL (reference sequence). Germline trimming cut 1 base from V and 9 bases from J; bases unmatched to any gene: 5. This CDR3 is 13 amino acids long. CDR3 coding DNA: TGTGCCAGCAGCCAAGTCGACAGGGATTCCCAGTACTTC. It codes for CASSQVDRDSQYF.

The chain recombines TRBV30 with TRBJ1-1; TRBD1 agrees at 7 bases. Germline V lookup: CDR1 GTSNPN, CDR2 SVGIG (reference sequence). The CDR3 covers 13 residues. V lost 2 bases to trimming and J lost 5 bases; unmatched junction nucleotides: 5. The CDR3 bases are TGTGCCTGGAGTAGGGGGCGGGGAACTGAAGCTTTCTTT. Amino acid sequence: CAWSRGRGTEAFF.

This clonotype was counted many times. This chain connects TRBV19 to TRBJ1-1; the D gene is possibly TRBD1 (5 bases). V was shortened by 2 bases and J by 4 bases, with 8 bases between the two germline ends. The CDR3 contains 13 residues. Germline V gene sequence: CDR1 LNHDA, CDR2 SQIVND (reference sequence). The CDR3 DNA follows: TGTGCCAGTAGTATACCAGGGTTCACTGAAGCTTTCTTT. This translates into CASSIPGFTEAFF.

This clonotype has just a few counts. The chain combines TRBV19 with TRBJ1-5, with 8 bases that match TRBD1. The trim removed 7 bases at V and 2 bases at J, leaving 7 bases unmatched. The length of the CDR3 is 15 residues. The germline V gene encodes CDR1 LNHDA and CDR2 SQIVND (reference sequence). CDR3 bases: TGTGCCAGTACTGGAACAGGGGGTGGCAATCAGCCCCAGCATTTT. Translation: CASTGTGGGNQPQHF.